This T cell receptor (beta chain) was retrieved from a study of T cells in localized non-small cell lung cancer. The CDR3 has 14 amino acids. Germline V lookup: CDR1 LNHDA, CDR2 SQIVND (reference sequence). Trimming removed 4 bases from V and 2 bases from J, with 12 bases in between. Clones were sequenced by immunoSEQ multiplex PCR, and TCRdb holds only the in-frame ones, with some missing. The table shows about 43,000 clones, with around 90% occurring only once. Here the sequenced sample was PBMCs, taken before any cancer treatment. The receptor's source is a woman between 35 and 70 years old with stage II lung adenocarcinoma. The gene calls are TRBV19 and TRBJ2-7; D gene unclear. CDR3 amino acids: CASSRNTATYEQYF. CDR3 DNA sequence: TGTGCCAGTAGTAGGAACACAGCGACCTACGAGCAGTACTTC.